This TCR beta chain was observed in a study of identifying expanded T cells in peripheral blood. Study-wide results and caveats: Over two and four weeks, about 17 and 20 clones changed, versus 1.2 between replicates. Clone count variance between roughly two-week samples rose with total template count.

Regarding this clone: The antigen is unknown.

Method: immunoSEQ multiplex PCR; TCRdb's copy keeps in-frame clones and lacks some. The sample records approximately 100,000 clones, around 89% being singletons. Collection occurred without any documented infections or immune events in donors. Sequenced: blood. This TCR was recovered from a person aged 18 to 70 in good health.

The chain's CDR3 is CASSQDRAGGTEAFF. The CDR3 region has the DNA TGTGCCAGCAGCCAAGATAGGGCAGGGGGCACTGAAGCTTTCTTT. The chain employs TRBV4-2 and TRBJ1-1; 7 bases line up with TRBD1. This CDR3 is built from 15 residues. Germline loops: CDR1 LGHNA, CDR2 YNFKEQ. The V segment lost 0 bases and the J segment 4 bases; nucleotides outside the gene matches: 5.